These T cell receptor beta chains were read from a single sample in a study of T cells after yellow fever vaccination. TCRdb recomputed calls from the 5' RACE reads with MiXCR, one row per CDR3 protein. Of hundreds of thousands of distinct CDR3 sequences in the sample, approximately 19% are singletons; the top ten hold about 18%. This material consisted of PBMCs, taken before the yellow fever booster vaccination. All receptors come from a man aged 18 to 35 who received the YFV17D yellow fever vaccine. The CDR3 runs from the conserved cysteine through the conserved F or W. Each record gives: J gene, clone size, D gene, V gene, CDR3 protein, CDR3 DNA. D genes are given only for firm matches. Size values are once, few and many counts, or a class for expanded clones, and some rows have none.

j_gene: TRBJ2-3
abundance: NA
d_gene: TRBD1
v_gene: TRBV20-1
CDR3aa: CSARPRTGAVLAQYF
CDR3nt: TGCAGTGCTAGACCCCGGACAGGGGCCGTCCTTGCGCAGTATTTT

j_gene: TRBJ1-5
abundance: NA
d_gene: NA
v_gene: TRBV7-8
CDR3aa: CASSLRGRGQPQHF
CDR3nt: TGTGCCAGCAGCTTACGGGGGCGCGGTCAGCCCCAGCATTTT

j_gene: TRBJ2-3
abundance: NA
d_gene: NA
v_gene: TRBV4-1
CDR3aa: CASSQADRRGSDTQYF
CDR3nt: TGCGCCAGCAGCCAAGCCGACAGGCGTGGGTCAGATACGCAGTATTTT

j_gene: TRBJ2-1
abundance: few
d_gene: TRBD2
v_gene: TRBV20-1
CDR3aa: CSASTGLADGEQFF
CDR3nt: TGCAGTGCTTCTACGGGACTAGCTGACGGTGAGCAGTTCTTC

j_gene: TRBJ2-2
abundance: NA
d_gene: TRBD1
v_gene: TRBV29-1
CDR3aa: CSVERAGGVTGELFF
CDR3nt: TGCAGCGTTGAACGGGCAGGGGGAGTCACCGGGGAGCTGTTTTTT

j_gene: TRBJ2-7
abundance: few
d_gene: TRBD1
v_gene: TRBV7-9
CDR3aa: CASSLIPGTGGDEQYF
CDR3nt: TGTGCCAGCAGCTTGATCCCCGGGACAGGGGGCGACGAGCAGTACTTC

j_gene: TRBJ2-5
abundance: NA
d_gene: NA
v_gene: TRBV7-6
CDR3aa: CASSLKVPPETQYF
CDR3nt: TGTGCCAGCAGCTTAAAAGTCCCACCAGAGACCCAGTACTTC

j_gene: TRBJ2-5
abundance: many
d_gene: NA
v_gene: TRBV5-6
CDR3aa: CASSLDEQETQYF
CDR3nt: TGTGCCAGCAGCTTGGATGAGCAAGAGACCCAGTACTTC

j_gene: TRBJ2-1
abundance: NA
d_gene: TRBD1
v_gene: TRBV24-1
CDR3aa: CATSKGTDNEQFF
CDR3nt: TGTGCCACCAGTAAAGGGACAGACAATGAGCAGTTCTTC

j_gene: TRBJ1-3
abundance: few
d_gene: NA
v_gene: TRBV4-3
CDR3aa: CASSQDGTGLGGNTIYF
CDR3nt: TGCGCCAGCAGCCAAGATGGGACGGGTTTGGGGGGAAACACCATATATTTT

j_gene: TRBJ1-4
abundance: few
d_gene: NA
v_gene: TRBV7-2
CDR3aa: CASRFGTVNNEKLFF
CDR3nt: TGTGCCAGCAGATTTGGGACGGTTAATAATGAAAAACTGTTTTTT

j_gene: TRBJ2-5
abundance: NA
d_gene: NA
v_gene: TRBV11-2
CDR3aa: CASSRGVVETQYF
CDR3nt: TGTGCCAGCAGCCGGGGAGTAGTCGAGACCCAGTACTTC

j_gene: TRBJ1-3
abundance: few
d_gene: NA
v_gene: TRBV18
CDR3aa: CASSPNSKISGNTIYF
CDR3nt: TGTGCCAGCTCACCTAACAGCAAAATCTCTGGAAACACCATATATTTT

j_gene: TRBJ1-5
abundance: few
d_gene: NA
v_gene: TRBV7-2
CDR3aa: CASSLRGGGAKPQPQHF
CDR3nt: TGTGCCAGCAGCCTCAGGGGCGGGGGCGCAAAACCTCAGCCCCAGCATTTT

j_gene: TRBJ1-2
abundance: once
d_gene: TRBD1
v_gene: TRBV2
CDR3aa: CALRTGRDGYTF
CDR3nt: TGTGCCCTCCGGACAGGGAGGGATGGCTACACCTTC

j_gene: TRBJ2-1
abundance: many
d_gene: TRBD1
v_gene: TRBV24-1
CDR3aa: CATSVAGTAYNEQFF
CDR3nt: TGTGCCACCAGTGTCGCCGGGACAGCCTACAATGAGCAGTTCTTC

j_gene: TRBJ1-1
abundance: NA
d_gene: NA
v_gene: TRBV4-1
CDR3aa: CASSQGGAITEAFF
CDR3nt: TGCGCCAGCAGCCAAGGGGGCGCGATCACTGAAGCTTTCTTT

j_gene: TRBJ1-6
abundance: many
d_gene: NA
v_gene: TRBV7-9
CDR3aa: CASSAGPRGSPLHF
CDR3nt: TGTGCCAGCAGCGCAGGACCGCGCGGATCACCCCTCCACTTT

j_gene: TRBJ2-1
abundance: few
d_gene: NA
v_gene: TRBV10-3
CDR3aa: CAISESREWVENEQFF
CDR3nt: TGTGCCATCAGTGAGTCGAGGGAGTGGGTAGAGAATGAGCAGTTCTTC

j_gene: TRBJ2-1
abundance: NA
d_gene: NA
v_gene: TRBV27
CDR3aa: CASSRVAPDNEQFF
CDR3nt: TGTGCCAGCAGTCGGGTAGCTCCCGACAATGAGCAGTTCTTC

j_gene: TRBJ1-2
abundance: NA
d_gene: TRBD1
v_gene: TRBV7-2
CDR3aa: CASSAQGQGYGYTF
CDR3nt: TGTGCCAGCAGCGCACAAGGACAGGGATATGGCTACACCTTC

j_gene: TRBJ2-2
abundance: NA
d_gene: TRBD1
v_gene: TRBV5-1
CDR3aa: CASSPGQGVVTGELFF
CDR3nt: TGCGCCAGCAGCCCTGGACAGGGGGTTGTCACCGGGGAGCTGTTTTTT

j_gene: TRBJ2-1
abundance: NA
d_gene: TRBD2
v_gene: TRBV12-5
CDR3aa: CASGFIVQRGGIRSYNEQFF
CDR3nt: TGTGCTAGTGGTTTCATCGTCCAGCGGGGGGGCATAAGGTCCTACAATGAGCAGTTCTTC

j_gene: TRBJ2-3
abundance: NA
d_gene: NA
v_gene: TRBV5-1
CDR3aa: CASSLVAAMQYF
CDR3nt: TGCGCCAGCAGCTTGGTGGCAGCCATGCAGTATTTT

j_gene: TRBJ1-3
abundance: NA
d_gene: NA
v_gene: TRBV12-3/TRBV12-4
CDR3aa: CATDMGRNSGNTIYF
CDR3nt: TGTGCCACCGACATGGGACGCAACTCTGGAAACACCATATATTTT

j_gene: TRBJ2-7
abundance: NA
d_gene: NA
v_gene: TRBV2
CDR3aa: CASTVGSPYYEQYF
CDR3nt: TGTGCCAGCACCGTGGGTAGCCCCTATTACGAGCAGTACTTC

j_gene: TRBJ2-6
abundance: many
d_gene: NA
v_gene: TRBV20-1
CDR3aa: CSAAGVSGANVLTF
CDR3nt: TGCAGTGCTGCCGGAGTGTCTGGGGCCAACGTCCTGACTTTC

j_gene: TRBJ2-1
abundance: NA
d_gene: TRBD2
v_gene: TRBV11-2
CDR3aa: CASSLTANPSYERGHYNEQFF
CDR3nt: TGTGCCAGCAGCCTAACTGCAAACCCATCTTACGAGCGGGGTCACTACAATGAGCAGTTCTTC

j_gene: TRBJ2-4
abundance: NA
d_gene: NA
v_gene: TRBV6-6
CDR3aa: CASSYSSGVDKNIQYF
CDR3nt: TGTGCCAGCAGTTACTCATCCGGGGTAGACAAAAACATTCAGTACTTC

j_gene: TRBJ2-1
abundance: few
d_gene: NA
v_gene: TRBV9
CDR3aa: CASSVDNQWTGRMVF
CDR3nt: TGTGCCAGCAGCGTAGATAATCAGTGGACTGGGCGCATGGTCTTC

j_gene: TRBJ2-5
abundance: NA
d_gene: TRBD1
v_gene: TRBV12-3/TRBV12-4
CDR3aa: CASSRTGRLETQYF
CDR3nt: TGTGCCAGCAGTAGGACAGGGCGTTTAGAGACCCAGTACTTC

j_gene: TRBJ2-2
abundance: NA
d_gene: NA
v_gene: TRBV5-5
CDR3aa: CASIGGNTGELFF
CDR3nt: TGTGCCAGCATCGGGGGGAACACCGGGGAGCTGTTTTTT